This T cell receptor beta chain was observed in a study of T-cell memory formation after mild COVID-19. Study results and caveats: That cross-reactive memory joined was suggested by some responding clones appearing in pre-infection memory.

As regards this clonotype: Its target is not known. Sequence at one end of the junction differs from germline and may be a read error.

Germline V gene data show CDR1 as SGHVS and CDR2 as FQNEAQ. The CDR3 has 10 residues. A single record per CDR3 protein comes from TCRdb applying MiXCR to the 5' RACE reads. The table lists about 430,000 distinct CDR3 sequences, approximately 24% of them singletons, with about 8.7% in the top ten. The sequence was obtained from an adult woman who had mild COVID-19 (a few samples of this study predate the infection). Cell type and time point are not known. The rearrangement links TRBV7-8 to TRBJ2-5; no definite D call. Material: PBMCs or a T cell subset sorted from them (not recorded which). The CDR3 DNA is TGTGCCAGCAGCCCAGAACCATCCGACTTC. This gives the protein CASSPEPSDF.